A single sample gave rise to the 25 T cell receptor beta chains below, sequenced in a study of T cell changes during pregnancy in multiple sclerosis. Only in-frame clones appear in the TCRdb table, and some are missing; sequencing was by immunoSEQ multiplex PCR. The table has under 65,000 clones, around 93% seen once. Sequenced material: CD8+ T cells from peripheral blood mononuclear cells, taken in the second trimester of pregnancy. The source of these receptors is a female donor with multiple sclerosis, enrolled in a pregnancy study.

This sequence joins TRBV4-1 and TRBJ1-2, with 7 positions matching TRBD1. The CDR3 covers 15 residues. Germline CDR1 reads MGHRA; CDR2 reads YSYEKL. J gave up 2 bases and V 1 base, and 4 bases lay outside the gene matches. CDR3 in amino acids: CASSQVSGQNYGYTF. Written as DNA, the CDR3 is TGCGCCAGCAGCCAAGTCTCGGGACAGAACTATGGCTACACCTTC.

The CDR3 reads CASTTGANTGELFF. CDR3 DNA: TGCGCCAGTACTACAGGGGCGAACACCGGGGAGCTGTTTTTT. The chain recombines TRBV5-1 with TRBJ2-2, with 7 bases identical to TRBD1. CDR1 is SGHRS, CDR2 YFSETQ, per germline. The CDR3 has 14 amino acids. V lost 8 bases and J lost 0; bases outside the gene matches: 4. The variable domain in full, completed from reference TRBV5-1 and TRBJ2-2, reads KAGVTQTPRYLIKTRGQQVTLSCSPISGHRSVSWYQQTPGQGLQFLFEYFSETQRNKGNFPGRFSGRQFSNSRSEMNVSTLELGDSALYLCASTTGANTGELFFGEGSRLTVL.

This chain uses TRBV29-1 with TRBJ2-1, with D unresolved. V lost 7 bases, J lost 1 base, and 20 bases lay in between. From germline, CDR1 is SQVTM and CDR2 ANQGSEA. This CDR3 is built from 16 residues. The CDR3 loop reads CSADAAPGGSYNEQFF. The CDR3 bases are TGCAGCGCCGACGCCGCGCCCGGCGGATCCTACAATGAGCAGTTCTTC.

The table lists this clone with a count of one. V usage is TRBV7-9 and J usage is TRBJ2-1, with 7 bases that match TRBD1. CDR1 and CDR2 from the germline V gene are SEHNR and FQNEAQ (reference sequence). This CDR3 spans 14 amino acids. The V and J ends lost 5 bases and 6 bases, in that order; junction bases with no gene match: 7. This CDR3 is CASSIDRVVNEQFF. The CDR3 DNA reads TGTGCCAGCAGCATCGACAGGGTAGTCAATGAGCAGTTCTTC.

The CDR3 nucleotides read TGCAGCGTTGAAGATCGGGGGGAGACATACGAGCAGTACTTC. Translation gives CSVEDRGETYEQYF. The chain joins TRBV29-1 to TRBJ2-7; TRBD2 matches at 7 bases. Trimming at V came to 0 bases and at J to 4 bases, leaving 6 bases not matched to a gene. CDR1 SQVTM and CDR2 ANQGSEA come from the germline V gene. CDR3 length: 14 amino acids.

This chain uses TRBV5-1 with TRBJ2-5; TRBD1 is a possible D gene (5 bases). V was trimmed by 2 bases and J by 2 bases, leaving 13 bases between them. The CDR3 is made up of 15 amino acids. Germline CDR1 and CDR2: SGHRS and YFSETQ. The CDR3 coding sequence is TGCGCCAGCAGCTTCTACAGGCCAGATCAAGAGACCCAGTACTTC. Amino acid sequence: CASSFYRPDQETQYF. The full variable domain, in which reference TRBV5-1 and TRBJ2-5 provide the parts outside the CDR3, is KAGVTQTPRYLIKTRGQQVTLSCSPISGHRSVSWYQQTPGQGLQFLFEYFSETQRNKGNFPGRFSGRQFSNSRSEMNVSTLELGDSALYLCASSFYRPDQETQYFGPGTRLLVL.

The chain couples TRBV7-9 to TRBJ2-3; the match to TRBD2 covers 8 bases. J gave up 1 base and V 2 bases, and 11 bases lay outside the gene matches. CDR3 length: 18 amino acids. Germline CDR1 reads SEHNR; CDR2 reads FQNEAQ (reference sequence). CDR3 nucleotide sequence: TGTGCCAGCAGCTTACAGCGGGAGCTCCCCCTGGGCACAGATACGCAGTATTTT. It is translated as CASSLQRELPLGTDTQYF.

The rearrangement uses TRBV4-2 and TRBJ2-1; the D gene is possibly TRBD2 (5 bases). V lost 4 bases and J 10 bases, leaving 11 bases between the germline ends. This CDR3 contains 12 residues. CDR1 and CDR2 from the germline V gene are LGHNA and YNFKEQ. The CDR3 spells CASSPSPGEQFF. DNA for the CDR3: TGTGCCAGCAGCCCATCACCGGGGGAGCAGTTCTTC.

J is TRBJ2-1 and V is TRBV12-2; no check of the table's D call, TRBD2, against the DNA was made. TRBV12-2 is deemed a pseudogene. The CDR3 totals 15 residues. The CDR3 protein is CASRSTSASYNEQFF. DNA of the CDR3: TGTGCAAGTCGCTCCACTAGCGCCTCCTACAATGAGCAGTTCTTC.

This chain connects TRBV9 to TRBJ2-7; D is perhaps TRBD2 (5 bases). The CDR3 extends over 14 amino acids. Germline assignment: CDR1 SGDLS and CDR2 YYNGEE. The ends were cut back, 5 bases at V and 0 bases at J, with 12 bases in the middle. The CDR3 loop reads CASSRGLSSYEQYF. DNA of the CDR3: TGTGCCAGCAGTCGGGGATTATCCTCCTACGAGCAGTACTTC.

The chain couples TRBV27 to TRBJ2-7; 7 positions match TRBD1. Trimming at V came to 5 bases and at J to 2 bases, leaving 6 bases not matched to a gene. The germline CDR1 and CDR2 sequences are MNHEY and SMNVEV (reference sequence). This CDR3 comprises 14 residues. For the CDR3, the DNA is TGTGCCAGCAGTGGCTGGACAGGAACCTACGAGCAGTACTTC. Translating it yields CASSGWTGTYEQYF.

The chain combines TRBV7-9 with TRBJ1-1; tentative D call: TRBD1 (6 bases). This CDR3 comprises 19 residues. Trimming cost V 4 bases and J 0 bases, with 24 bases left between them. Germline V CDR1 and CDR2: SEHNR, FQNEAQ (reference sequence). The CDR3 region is CASSSFAGAGEQMNTEAFF. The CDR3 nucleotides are TGTGCCAGCAGCTCATTTGCGGGGGCTGGAGAACAAATGAACACTGAAGCTTTCTTT.

The CDR3 here is CASTIKTGGGGGYTF. For the CDR3, the DNA is TGTGCCAGCACTATAAAGACAGGGGGCGGCGGTGGCTACACCTTC. The gene calls are TRBV6-5 and TRBJ1-2; 10 bases fit TRBD1. Trimming removed 7 bases from V and 7 bases from J; junction bases left unmatched: 12. The CDR3 length is 15 residues. Germline loops: CDR1 MNHEY, CDR2 SVGAGI.

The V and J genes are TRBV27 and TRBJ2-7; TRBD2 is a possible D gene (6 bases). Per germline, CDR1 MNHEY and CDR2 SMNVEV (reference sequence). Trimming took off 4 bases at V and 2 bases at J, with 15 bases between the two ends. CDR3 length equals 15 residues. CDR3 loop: CASSYLPGATYEQYF. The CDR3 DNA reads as TGTGCCAGCAGTTACCTCCCGGGAGCCACCTACGAGCAGTACTTC.

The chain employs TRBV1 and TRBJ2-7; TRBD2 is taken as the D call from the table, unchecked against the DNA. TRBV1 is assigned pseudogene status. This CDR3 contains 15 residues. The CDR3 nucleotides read TGCACCAGCAGCCCAAAGGCGGGGGCTTCCTACGAGCAGTACTTC. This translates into CTSSPKAGASYEQYF.

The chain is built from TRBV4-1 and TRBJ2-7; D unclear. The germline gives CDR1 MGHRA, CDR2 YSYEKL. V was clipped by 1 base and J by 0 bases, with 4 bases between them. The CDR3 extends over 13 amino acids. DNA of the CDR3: TGCGCCAGCAGCCAAGGGGCCTCCTACGAGCAGTACTTC. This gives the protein CASSQGASYEQYF.

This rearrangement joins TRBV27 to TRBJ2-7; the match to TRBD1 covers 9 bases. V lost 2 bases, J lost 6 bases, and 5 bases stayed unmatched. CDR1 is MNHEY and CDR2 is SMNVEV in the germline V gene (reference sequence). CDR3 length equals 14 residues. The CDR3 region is CASSLEQGAFEQYF. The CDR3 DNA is TGTGCCAGCAGTTTAGAACAGGGGGCCTTCGAGCAGTACTTC.

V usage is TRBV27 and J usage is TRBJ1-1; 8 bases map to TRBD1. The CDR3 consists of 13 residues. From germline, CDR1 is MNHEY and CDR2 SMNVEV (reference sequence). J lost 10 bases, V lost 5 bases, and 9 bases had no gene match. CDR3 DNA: TGTGCCAGCAGTGTTGGGACAGGCGGCCTAGCTTTCTTT. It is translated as CASSVGTGGLAFF.

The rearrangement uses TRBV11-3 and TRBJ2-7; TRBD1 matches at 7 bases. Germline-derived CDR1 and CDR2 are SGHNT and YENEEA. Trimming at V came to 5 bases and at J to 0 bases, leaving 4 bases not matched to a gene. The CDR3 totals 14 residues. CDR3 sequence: CASSRQGSSYEQYF. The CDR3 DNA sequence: TGTGCCAGCAGCCGACAGGGAAGCTCCTACGAGCAGTACTTC. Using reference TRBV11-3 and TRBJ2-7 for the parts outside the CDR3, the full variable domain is EAGVVQSPRYKIIEKKQPVAFWCNPISGHNTLYWYLQNLGQGPELLIRYENEEAVDDSQLPKDRFSAERLKGVDSTLKIQPAELGDSAVYLCASSRQGSSYEQYFGPGTRLTVT.

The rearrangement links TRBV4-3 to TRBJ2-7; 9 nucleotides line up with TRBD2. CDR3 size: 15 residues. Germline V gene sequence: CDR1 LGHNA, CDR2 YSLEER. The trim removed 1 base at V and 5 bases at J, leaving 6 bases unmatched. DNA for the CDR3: TGCGCCAGCAGCCAAGGAGGGCTAGCGGGGAACGAGCAGTACTTC. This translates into CASSQGGLAGNEQYF.

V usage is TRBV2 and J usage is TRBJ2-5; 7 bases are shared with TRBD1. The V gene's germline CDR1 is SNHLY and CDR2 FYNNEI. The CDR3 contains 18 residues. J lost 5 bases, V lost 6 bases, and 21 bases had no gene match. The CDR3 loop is CASSPLDRDPVKLETQYF. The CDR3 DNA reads TGTGCCAGCAGCCCTTTAGACAGGGACCCTGTCAAACTCGAGACCCAGTACTTC. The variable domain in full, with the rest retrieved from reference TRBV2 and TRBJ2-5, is EPEVTQTPSHQVTQMGQEVILRCVPISNHLYFYWYRQILGQKVEFLVSFYNNEISEKSEIFDDQFSVERPDGSNFTLKIRSTKLEDSAMYFCASSPLDRDPVKLETQYFGPGTRLLVL.

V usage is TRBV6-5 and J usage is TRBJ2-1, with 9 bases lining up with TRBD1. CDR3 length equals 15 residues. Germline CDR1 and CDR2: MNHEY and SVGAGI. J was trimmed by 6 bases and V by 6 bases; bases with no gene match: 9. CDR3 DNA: TGTGCCAGCAGCCGGGGACAGGGAGGACTCAATGAGCAGTTCTTC. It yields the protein CASSRGQGGLNEQFF.

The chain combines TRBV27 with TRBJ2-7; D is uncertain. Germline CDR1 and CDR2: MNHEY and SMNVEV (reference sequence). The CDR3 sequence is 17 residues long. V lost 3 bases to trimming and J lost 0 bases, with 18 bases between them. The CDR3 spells CASSFRWAPSFSYEQYF. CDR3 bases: TGTGCCAGCAGTTTCCGGTGGGCCCCGTCTTTCTCCTACGAGCAGTACTTC.

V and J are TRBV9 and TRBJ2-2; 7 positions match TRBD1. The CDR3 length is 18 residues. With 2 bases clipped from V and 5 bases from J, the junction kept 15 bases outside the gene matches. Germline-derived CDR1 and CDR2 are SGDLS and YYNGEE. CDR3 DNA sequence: TGTGCCAGCAGCGTCGGAATCCCGGGACAGCCTGTGACCGGGGAGCTGTTTTTT. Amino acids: CASSVGIPGQPVTGELFF.

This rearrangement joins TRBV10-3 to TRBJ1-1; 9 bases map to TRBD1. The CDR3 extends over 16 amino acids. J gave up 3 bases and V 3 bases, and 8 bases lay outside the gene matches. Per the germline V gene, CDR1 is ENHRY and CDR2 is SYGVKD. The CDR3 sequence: CAISEGDRAWDTEAFF. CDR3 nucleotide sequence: TGTGCCATCAGTGAAGGGGACAGGGCATGGGACACTGAAGCTTTCTTT.